These T cell receptor beta chains were read from a single sample in a study of cytomegalovirus exposure and HLA in healthy donors. TCRdb's copy holds only in-frame clones and misses some; the assay was immunoSEQ multiplex PCR. The profile covers 170,000 or so clones, with about 85% appearing a single time and about 6.3% taken by the ten largest. Sample: PBMCs. These receptor sequences come from a male donor in good health and CMV-seropositive. The CDR3 runs from the conserved cysteine through the conserved F or W. Each record gives: J gene, D gene, V gene, clone size, CDR3 protein, CDR3 DNA. D genes are given only for firm matches. Some rows mark clone size as missing; the rest say once, few, many or name a class of expanded clone.

J: TRBJ2-6
D: -
V: TRBV9
size: -
CDR3: CASSVEGAGANVLTF
DNA: TGTGCCAGCAGCGTAGAGGGAGCTGGGGCCAACGTCCTGACTTTC

J: TRBJ1-5
D: -
V: TRBV6-4
size: -
CDR3: CASSVEPDQPQHF
DNA: TGTGCCAGCAGTGTGGAGCCCGATCAGCCCCAGCATTTT

J: TRBJ2-3
D: TRBD2
V: TRBV7-9
size: -
CDR3: CASSLGTSGRGAGDTQYF
DNA: TGTGCCAGCAGCTTAGGGACTAGCGGGAGGGGGGCCGGAGATACGCAGTATTTT

J: TRBJ1-6
D: TRBD1
V: TRBV19
size: -
CDR3: CASSIGGDRGRSPLHF
DNA: TGTGCCAGTAGTATAGGAGGCGACAGGGGGCGATCACCCCTCCACTTT

J: TRBJ1-3
D: -
V: TRBV6-4
size: once
CDR3: CASTRAETGAGNTIYF
DNA: TGTGCCAGCACCCGTGCGGAAACTGGCGCTGGAAACACCATATATTTT

J: TRBJ2-6
D: TRBD1
V: TRBV5-1
size: -
CDR3: CASSQGAGGANVLTF
DNA: TGCGCCAGCAGCCAGGGGGCGGGTGGGGCCAACGTCCTGACTTTC

J: TRBJ1-1
D: -
V: TRBV11-2
size: -
CDR3: CASGPSLRAGMNTEAFF
DNA: TGTGCCAGCGGACCAAGCTTGAGGGCGGGAATGAACACTGAAGCTTTCTTT

J: TRBJ1-2
D: TRBD1
V: TRBV5-1
size: -
CDR3: CASSRGQTTNYGYTF
DNA: TGCGCCAGCAGCCGGGGACAGACTACTAACTATGGCTACACCTTC

J: TRBJ2-2
D: TRBD1
V: TRBV6-1
size: -
CDR3: CASSWGQGNTGELFF
DNA: TGTGCCAGCAGCTGGGGACAGGGGAACACCGGGGAGCTGTTTTTT

J: TRBJ2-7
D: TRBD1
V: TRBV28
size: -
CDR3: CASSSRDSYEQYF
DNA: TGTGCCAGCAGTTCCCGGGACAGCTACGAGCAGTACTTC

J: TRBJ1-2
D: -
V: TRBV7-9
size: -
CDR3: CASSLDIYGYTF
DNA: TGTGCCAGCAGCTTAGACATCTATGGCTACACCTTC

J: TRBJ1-6
D: TRBD1
V: TRBV28
size: -
CDR3: CASSPTGGHNSPLHF
DNA: TGTGCCAGCAGTCCAACAGGGGGGCATAATTCACCCCTCCACTTT

J: TRBJ2-1
D: -
V: TRBV9
size: -
CDR3: CASSRDWNNEQFF
DNA: TGTGCCAGCAGTCGCGACTGGAACAATGAGCAGTTCTTC

J: TRBJ2-6
D: -
V: TRBV5-6
size: few
CDR3: CASSLARDSGANVLTF
DNA: TGTGCCAGCAGCTTGGCTCGAGACTCTGGGGCCAACGTCCTGACTTTC

J: TRBJ2-1
D: -
V: TRBV29-1
size: -
CDR3: CSVEGWEGQATYNEQFF
DNA: TGCAGCGTTGAGGGATGGGAGGGACAGGCGACCTACAATGAGCAGTTCTTC

J: TRBJ2-3
D: -
V: TRBV29-1
size: -
CDR3: CSVSRIGGTDTQYF
DNA: TGCAGCGTTTCGAGGATTGGCGGTACAGATACGCAGTATTTT

J: TRBJ1-4
D: -
V: TRBV29-1
size: -
CDR3: CSAQVRGEKLFF
DNA: TGCAGCGCTCAGGTGCGGGGTGAAAAACTGTTTTTT

J: TRBJ2-7
D: TRBD2
V: TRBV7-2
size: -
CDR3: CASSRQGGEQYF
DNA: TGTGCCAGCAGCCGCCAGGGAGGGGAGCAGTACTTT

J: TRBJ2-4
D: TRBD2
V: TRBV7-2
size: -
CDR3: CASSLEAGGIYQDSGIQYF
DNA: TGTGCCAGCAGCTTAGAGGCGGGAGGGATATATCAAGACTCCGGCATTCAGTACTTC

J: TRBJ1-2
D: TRBD1
V: TRBV30
size: -
CDR3: CAEQGARGYTF
DNA: TGTGCCGAGCAGGGGGCGCGGGGCTACACCTTC

J: TRBJ2-1
D: TRBD2
V: TRBV7-8
size: -
CDR3: CASSSTPRGMTSGPYNEQFF
DNA: TGTGCCAGCAGCTCCACTCCTCGGGGAATGACTAGCGGCCCTTACAATGAGCAGTTCTTC

J: TRBJ1-6
D: -
V: TRBV27
size: -
CDR3: CASRSITPTGLHF
DNA: TGTGCCAGCAGATCCATCACCCCCACAGGGCTCCACTTT

J: TRBJ1-1
D: -
V: TRBV29-1
size: -
CDR3: CSLQGGEDTEAFF
DNA: TGCAGCCTCCAGGGCGGGGAGGACACTGAAGCTTTCTTT

J: TRBJ2-1
D: TRBD1
V: TRBV7-9
size: -
CDR3: CASSSGGYNEQFF
DNA: TGTGCCAGCAGCTCAGGGGGCTACAATGAGCAGTTCTTC

J: TRBJ1-1
D: TRBD1
V: TRBV15
size: -
CDR3: CATSRDGQANTEAFF
DNA: TGTGCCACCAGCAGAGATGGACAGGCGAACACTGAAGCTTTCTTT

J: TRBJ2-7
D: TRBD2
V: TRBV28
size: -
CDR3: CASIDGTSGSYEQYF
DNA: TGTGCCAGCATCGACGGGACTAGCGGCTCCTACGAGCAGTACTTC

J: TRBJ2-7
D: -
V: TRBV6-1
size: -
CDR3: CASKRTESSYEQYF
DNA: TGTGCCAGCAAGCGGACAGAGAGCTCCTACGAGCAGTACTTC

J: TRBJ1-4
D: -
V: TRBV5-1
size: -
CDR3: CVSRILEGNEKLFF
DNA: TGCGTCAGCCGGATATTGGAGGGAAACGAAAAACTGTTTTTT

J: TRBJ2-1
D: TRBD2
V: TRBV2
size: -
CDR3: CASRLAGGPRDNEQFF
DNA: TGTGCCAGCAGACTAGCGGGAGGGCCTAGGGACAATGAGCAGTTCTTC

J: TRBJ2-3
D: TRBD1
V: TRBV27
size: few
CDR3: CASSSRTAGGSNTQYF
DNA: TGTGCCAGCAGTTCAAGGACGGCAGGGGGCTCGAATACGCAGTATTTT

J: TRBJ1-3
D: -
V: TRBV6-5
size: -
CDR3: CASVPRFSGNTIYF
DNA: TGTGCCAGCGTCCCCAGGTTCTCTGGAAACACCATATATTTT

J: TRBJ2-1
D: -
V: TRBV6-4
size: few
CDR3: CASSDGASSSYNEQFF
DNA: TGTGCCAGCAGTGACGGAGCGTCGAGCTCCTACAATGAGCAGTTCTTC

J: TRBJ2-1
D: TRBD2
V: TRBV5-6
size: -
CDR3: CASSLSGGRAGEQFF
DNA: TGTGCCAGCAGCTTGTCAGGCGGGAGGGCTGGTGAGCAGTTCTTC